These 21 T cell receptor beta chains originate from one sample sequenced in a study of cytomegalovirus exposure and HLA in healthy donors. 13 Jbeta primers and 60 Vbeta primers were used for the PCR. Here immunoSEQ multiplex PCR was the method, and the copy in TCRdb shows in-frame clones only, minus some. The sample includes approximately 120,000 clones, around 79% of them seen just once. The sequenced sample was PBMCs. The receptors here all came from a woman aged 40 to 50 in good health and CMV-seronegative.

The chain is built from TRBV5-1 and TRBJ1-1, with D possibly being TRBD1 (6 bases). Germline CDR1 SGHRS, CDR2 YFSETQ. V lost 3 bases, J lost 1 base, and 13 bases lay in between. This CDR3 has 15 amino acids. CDR3 region: CASSSPQGTNTEAFF. The CDR3 DNA follows: TGCGCCAGCAGCTCCCCCCAGGGGACGAACACTGAAGCTTTCTTT.

Concerning this clone: A read error may produce the germline difference seen at one junction end. V gene TRBV27 combines with J gene TRBJ1-2, with D possibly being TRBD1 (6 bases). The CDR3 runs 14 residues. The germline CDR1 and CDR2 sequences are MNHEY and SMNVEV (reference sequence). The CDR3 sequence is CTSSLTGARYGYTF. Written as DNA, the CDR3 is TGTACCAGCAGTTTGACAGGAGCCCGCTATGGCTACACCTTC.

This clone was observed a handful of times. The chain is built from TRBV19 and TRBJ2-2; D is possibly TRBD2 (5 bases). The germline gives CDR1 LNHDA, CDR2 SQIVND (reference sequence). The V and J ends lost 8 bases and 1 base respectively, with 17 bases between them. CDR3 length: 16 amino acids. DNA of the CDR3: TGTGCCAGTCAGCCTACCCGGACTGGGAACACCGGGGAGCTGTTTTTT. This gives the protein CASQPTRTGNTGELFF.

This clone has just a few counts. This chain joins TRBV27 and TRBJ2-5; D perhaps matches TRBD1 (5 bases). CDR1 and CDR2 from the germline V gene are MNHEY and SMNVEV (reference sequence). This CDR3 is 13 amino acids long. Trimming removed 5 bases from V and 4 bases from J, with 11 bases in between. The DNA for the CDR3 is TGTGCCAGCAGTGCAGACAGAAGAGAGACCCAGTACTTC. Translation gives CASSADRRETQYF.

V usage is TRBV19 and J usage is TRBJ2-7; D unclear. The V gene's germline CDR1 is LNHDA and CDR2 SQIVND (reference sequence). This CDR3 has 14 amino acids. Trimming removed 2 bases at V and 0 bases at J, with 8 bases between. This CDR3 is CASSISDNSYEQYF. The CDR3 DNA reads TGTGCCAGTAGTATATCAGACAACTCCTACGAGCAGTACTTC.

The J gene is TRBJ1-2, the V gene TRBV2; 8 nucleotides line up with TRBD1. The V and J ends lost 3 bases and 6 bases, in that order; junction bases with no gene match: 3. Germline V gene lookup returns CDR1 SNHLY and CDR2 FYNNEI. The CDR3 contains 13 residues. The CDR3 region has the DNA TGTGCCAGCAGTGATAGGACAGGGAATGGCTACACCTTC. Translating it yields CASSDRTGNGYTF.

In its sample, this clone was seen once. The chain couples TRBV11-2 to TRBJ2-2; 11 nucleotides align to TRBD2. The trim removed 5 bases at V and 1 base at J, leaving 3 bases unmatched. Germline assignment: CDR1 SGHAT and CDR2 FQNNGV. This CDR3 has 16 amino acids. The CDR3: CASSRLAGRNTGELFF. In DNA form, the CDR3 reads TGTGCCAGCAGCCGACTAGCGGGGAGGAACACCGGGGAGCTGTTTTTT. Drawing the rest from reference TRBV11-2 and TRBJ2-2, the complete variable domain is EAGVAQSPRYKIIEKRQSVAFWCNPISGHATLYWYQQILGQGPKLLIQFQNNGVVDDSQLPKDRFSAERLKGVDSTLKIQPAKLEDSAVYLCASSRLAGRNTGELFFGEGSRLTVL.

V and J are TRBV29-1 and TRBJ1-2; 11 bases line up with TRBD1. This CDR3 comprises 12 residues. The V segment lost 7 bases and the J segment 4 bases; nucleotides outside the gene matches: 2. Germline V gene sequence: CDR1 SQVTM, CDR2 ANQGSEA. CDR3 sequence reads: CSGGTGGYGYTF. Here the CDR3 DNA reads TGCAGCGGGGGGACAGGGGGCTATGGCTACACCTTC. Full variable domain (rest looked up from reference TRBV29-1 and TRBJ1-2): SAVISQKPSRDICQRGTSLTIQCQVDSQVTMMFWYRQQPGQSLTLIATANQGSEATYESGFVIDKFPISRPNLTFSTLTVSNMSPEDSSIYLCSGGTGGYGYTFGSGTRLTVV.

The chain uses TRBV10-2 and TRBJ2-1, with D possibly being TRBD2 (7 bases). V lost 6 bases, J lost 13 bases, and 19 bases lay in between. This CDR3 contains 13 residues. The germline gives CDR1 WSHSY, CDR2 SAAADI. The CDR3 region is CASSVGGGTNQFF. In DNA form, the CDR3 reads TGCGCCAGCAGCGTAGGGGGAGGGACTAATCAGTTCTTC.

The chain has TRBV6-5 and TRBJ1-6, with D possibly matching TRBD1 (6 bases). Germline CDR1 is MNHEY and CDR2 is SVGAGI. This CDR3 has 14 amino acids. V shed 0 bases and J shed 11 bases, with 11 bases lying between them. This CDR3 is CASSYSWGRTPLHF. The CDR3 nucleotides read TGTGCCAGCAGTTACTCGTGGGGGCGGACACCCCTCCACTTT.

This sequence joins TRBV28 and TRBJ1-5; 7 bases match TRBD1. There are 13 residues in the CDR3. Germline CDR1 is MDHEN and CDR2 is SYDVKM. J lost 6 bases, V lost 11 bases, and 10 bases had no gene match. Here the CDR3 reads CAGGTGVSQPQHF. The CDR3 nucleotides are TGTGCCGGGGGAACAGGGGTAAGTCAGCCCCAGCATTTT.

The chain employs TRBV28 and TRBJ1-2; no clear D gene. CDR1 is MDHEN, CDR2 SYDVKM, per germline. V shed 5 bases and J shed 2 bases, with 6 bases lying between them. CDR3 size: 12 residues. The CDR3 DNA reads TGTGCCAGCAGTGTCACAAACTATGGCTACACCTTC. As protein: CASSVTNYGYTF.

This clone was seen only a few times. The rearrangement uses TRBV11-1 and TRBJ2-7, with D maybe TRBD1 (6 bases). The CDR3 has 12 amino acids. Trimming left V 4 bases short and J 4 bases short, with 8 bases between. Per the germline V gene, CDR1 is SGHAT and CDR2 is FQDESV (reference sequence). CDR3 DNA sequence: TGTGCCAGCAGCTCCAGGGGTTACGAGCAGTACTTC. It specifies CASSSRGYEQYF.

This rearrangement joins TRBV18 to TRBJ2-1; 9 bases line up with TRBD2. CDR3 length: 14 residues. The germline V gene encodes CDR1 KGHSH and CDR2 LQKENI. J lost 6 bases, V lost 6 bases, and 6 bases had no gene match. The CDR3 sequence is CASSGAGGINEQFF. The DNA of the CDR3 is TGTGCCAGCTCCGGAGCGGGAGGTATCAATGAGCAGTTCTTC.

The V and J genes are TRBV4-1 and TRBJ2-5; unclear D gene. The germline V gene has CDR1 MGHRA and CDR2 YSYEKL. The V and J ends lost 0 bases and 1 base respectively, with 9 bases between them. The length of the CDR3 is 15 residues. CDR3 DNA: TGCGCCAGCAGCCAAGATGCGAGATTCCAAGAGACCCAGTACTTC. This translates into CASSQDARFQETQYF.

The chain links TRBV28 to TRBJ2-2; 14 bases are a match to TRBD2. CDR1 and CDR2 (germline): MDHEN, SYDVKM. After removal of 2 bases from V and 1 base from J, the junction contained 9 bases not matched to a gene. This CDR3 is 20 amino acids long. CDR3 sequence reads: CASSLGFRLAGGLNTGELFF. The CDR3 DNA follows: TGTGCCAGCAGTTTAGGTTTTCGACTAGCGGGAGGGTTGAACACCGGGGAGCTGTTTTTT. Filled out from reference TRBV28 and TRBJ2-2, the complete variable domain reads DVKVTQSSRYLVKRTGEKVFLECVQDMDHENMFWYRQDPGLGLRLIYFSYDVKMKEKGDIPEGYSVSREKKERFSLILESASTNQTSMYLCASSLGFRLAGGLNTGELFFGEGSRLTVL.

This clone was observed a handful of times. CDR3 sequence reads: CASRDRDRANQPQHF. The CDR3 DNA reads as TGTGCCAGCAGAGACCGGGACAGGGCAAATCAGCCCCAGCATTTT. The V call is TRBV6-6, the J call TRBJ1-5; TRBD1 agrees at 9 bases. V was clipped by 6 bases and J by 4 bases; unmatched bases: 7. The CDR3 is made up of 15 amino acids. The germline V gene has CDR1 MNHNY and CDR2 SVGAGI (reference sequence).

The chain links TRBV5-1 to TRBJ2-5; D may be TRBD1 (6 bases). There are 12 residues in the CDR3. With 4 bases removed from V and 5 bases from J, the gap between germline ends came to 9 bases. Germline loops: CDR1 SGHRS, CDR2 YFSETQ. As DNA, the CDR3 is TGCGCCAGCAGCGACCAGGGGGAGACCCAGTACTTC. Residues: CASSDQGETQYF.

V gene TRBV5-6 combines with J gene TRBJ2-1; 10 bases match TRBD2. The CDR3 runs to 15 residues. The germline gives CDR1 SGHDT, CDR2 YYEEEE. The ends lost 2 bases at V and 3 bases at J; junction bases unmatched: 2. The CDR3 sequence is CASSFRLAGYNEQFF. CDR3 sequence (DNA): TGTGCCAGCAGCTTTCGACTAGCGGGCTACAATGAGCAGTTCTTC. Using reference TRBV5-6 and TRBJ2-1 for the parts outside the CDR3, the full variable domain is DAGVTQSPTHLIKTRGQQVTLRCSPKSGHDTVSWYQQALGQGPQFIFQYYEEEERQRGNFPDRFSGHQFPNYSSELNVNALLLGDSALYLCASSFRLAGYNEQFFGPGTRLTVL.

This clone was observed a single time. The J gene is TRBJ1-2, the V gene TRBV7-2; TRBD1 agrees at 10 bases. This CDR3 has 18 residues. Losses at the gene ends were 4 bases for V and 0 bases for J; bases not matched to a gene: 11. In germline, CDR1 is SGHTA, CDR2 FQGNSA. The DNA of the CDR3 is TGTGCCAGCAGCTCTAGGGTGGGACAGGGGCCAGCTAACTATGGCTACACCTTC. Translating it yields CASSSRVGQGPANYGYTF.

The J gene is TRBJ2-7, the V gene TRBV5-1; the match to TRBD2 covers 8 bases. Germline-derived CDR1 and CDR2 are SGHRS and YFSETQ. V was pared by 4 bases and J by 6 bases, with 6 bases of the junction left unmatched. The CDR3 sequence is 13 residues long. The CDR3 region is CASSPLTSGEQYF. In nucleotides, the CDR3 is TGCGCCAGCAGCCCCCTTACTAGCGGCGAGCAGTACTTC.